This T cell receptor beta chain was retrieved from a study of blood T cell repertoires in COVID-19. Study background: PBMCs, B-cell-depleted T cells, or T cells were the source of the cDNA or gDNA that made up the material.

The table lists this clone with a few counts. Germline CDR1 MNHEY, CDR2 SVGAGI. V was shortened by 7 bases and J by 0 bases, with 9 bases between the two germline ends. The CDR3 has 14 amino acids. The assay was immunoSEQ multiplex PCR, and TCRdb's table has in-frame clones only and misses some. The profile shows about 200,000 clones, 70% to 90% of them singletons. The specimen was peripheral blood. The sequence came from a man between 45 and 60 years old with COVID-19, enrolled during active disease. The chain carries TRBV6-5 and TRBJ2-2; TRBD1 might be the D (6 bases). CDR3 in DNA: TGTGCCAGCATGGGACACTCGAACACCGGGGAGCTGTTTTTT. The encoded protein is CASMGHSNTGELFF.